These T cell receptor beta chains were read from a single sample in a study of monozygotic twins with inflammatory bowel disease. TCRdb reprocessed the 5' RACE reads and reports one entry per CDR3 protein, with no DNA. The sample includes around 220,000 distinct CDR3 sequences. Sequenced sample: blood. All receptors derive from a human donor with ulcerative colitis or Crohn's disease, or a healthy co-twin of an affected twin (not recorded which). The CDR3 runs from the conserved cysteine through the conserved F or W.

CDR3: CASSPAEKSPQHF
V: TRBV18
J: TRBJ1-5

CDR3: CAISESMGPAYGYTF
V: TRBV10-3
J: TRBJ1-2

CDR3: CASSQVTQGSTAFF
V: TRBV4-2
J: TRBJ1-1

CDR3: CASSLSYLGGQETQYF
V: TRBV7-3
J: TRBJ2-5

CDR3: CASSFGPDRAFPGYTF
V: TRBV27
J: TRBJ1-2

CDR3: CSAQKTGGGTYNEQFF
V: TRBV20-1
J: TRBJ2-1

CDR3: CASSVGGEPYEQYF
V: TRBV9
J: TRBJ2-7

CDR3: CASSQTGTSSAEQFF
V: TRBV4-3
J: TRBJ2-1

CDR3: CASSQEVVIFTNEKLFF
V: TRBV4-2
J: TRBJ1-4

CDR3: CASSLMSEAFF
V: TRBV5-6
J: TRBJ1-1

CDR3: CASTVGLAGAETQYF
V: TRBV9
J: TRBJ2-5

CDR3: CASSSGVLEVNQPQHF
V: TRBV7-2
J: TRBJ1-5

CDR3: CSLLQPNEQFF
V: TRBV20-1
J: TRBJ2-1

CDR3: CSAWTPGRSTEAFF
V: TRBV20-1
J: TRBJ1-1

CDR3: CASSPGQPYTDTQYF
V: TRBV11-1
J: TRBJ2-3

CDR3: CASSSPRTGIASFSGANVLTF
V: TRBV6-2/TRBV6-3
J: TRBJ2-6

CDR3: CASSPHPDVGTDTQYF
V: TRBV7-3
J: TRBJ2-3

CDR3: CASGLGNTEAFF
V: TRBV6-5
J: TRBJ1-1

CDR3: CASSPIESNTEAFF
V: TRBV18
J: TRBJ1-1

CDR3: CSASGTAGFNEQFF
V: TRBV20-1
J: TRBJ2-1

CDR3: CASSPETGHTQYF
V: TRBV5-6
J: TRBJ2-3

CDR3: CSARDGQGLSYGYTF
V: TRBV20-1
J: TRBJ1-2

CDR3: CASSPQDLRSYNEQFF
V: TRBV14
J: TRBJ2-1

CDR3: CASSDLLYTGELFF
V: TRBV27
J: TRBJ2-2

CDR3: CASSLVENYGYTF
V: TRBV5-1
J: TRBJ1-2

CDR3: CASSPHRTGPKGYTF
V: TRBV12-3/TRBV12-4
J: TRBJ1-2

CDR3: CASSSRQGVQYF
V: TRBV7-3
J: TRBJ2-3

CDR3: CAISESLGNNYEQYF
V: TRBV10-3
J: TRBJ2-7

CDR3: CASSQDRLNTEAFF
V: TRBV3-1
J: TRBJ1-1

CDR3: CASSQVRGGNYADTQYF
V: TRBV3-1
J: TRBJ2-3

CDR3: CASSQDVTDTQYF
V: TRBV4-1
J: TRBJ2-3

CDR3: CASSQVQAGYNEQFF
V: TRBV4-1
J: TRBJ2-1

CDR3: CASQGTYSNQPQHF
V: TRBV19
J: TRBJ1-5

CDR3: CASKTDGNTEAFF
V: TRBV6-6
J: TRBJ1-1

CDR3: CSVEFEGEQYF
V: TRBV29-1
J: TRBJ2-7

CDR3: CASSLSSRMNTEAFF
V: TRBV5-1
J: TRBJ1-1

CDR3: CASSPGSNQPQHF
V: TRBV18
J: TRBJ1-5

CDR3: CASSQDLTSGQETQYF
V: TRBV4-2
J: TRBJ2-5

CDR3: CASSSGTGLYGYTF
V: TRBV6-6
J: TRBJ1-2

CDR3: CASSLAVDGYTF
V: TRBV7-9
J: TRBJ1-2

CDR3: CASSAQGHQPQHF
V: TRBV6-2/TRBV6-3
J: TRBJ1-5

CDR3: CASSRAGDNQPQHF
V: TRBV6-1
J: TRBJ1-5

CDR3: CASSRGGGDTQYF
V: TRBV2
J: TRBJ2-3

CDR3: CASSLGLAAYEQYF
V: TRBV12-3/TRBV12-4
J: TRBJ2-7

CDR3: CASSLSGTSGGRTGELFF
V: TRBV11-2
J: TRBJ2-2

CDR3: CSVTTGKNEKLFF
V: TRBV20-1
J: TRBJ1-4

CDR3: CASRRTSGSNQPQHF
V: TRBV5-1
J: TRBJ1-5

CDR3: CASSQDWGSNTIYF
V: TRBV3-1
J: TRBJ1-3